This T cell receptor (beta chain) was found in a study of PD-L1 blockade in urothelial cancer. Study as a whole: Patients commenced intravenous atezolizumab, 1,200 mg every 3 weeks, in about 2014. The researchers analyzed blood 3 weeks (second dose) and 6 weeks after treatment start.

Study-level findings and limits: Survival was better when pretreatment blood TCR clonality fell below the median. At the 3-week point, tumor-associated blood clones expanded more in durable-benefit patients.

A remark on this clone: The antigen remains unidentified.

The time point was: pretreatment peripheral blood. Data came from immunoSEQ multiplex PCR; TCRdb stores just in-frame clones and leaves some out. The profile shows about 81,000 clones, roughly 90% of them singletons. The germline V gene encodes CDR1 SGHVS and CDR2 FQNEAQ. The junction had 4 bases not matched to a gene; V was cut back by 0 bases and J by 0 bases. The CDR3 has 16 residues. This material consisted of PBMCs, taken around atezolizumab (anti-PD-L1) treatment. This TCR derives from a woman aged 80 or older with urothelial cancer. V gene TRBV7-8 combines with J gene TRBJ2-7, with 8 bases lining up with TRBD2. Here the CDR3 DNA reads TGTGCCAGCAGCTTAGCGGGCGGGAGGAGCTCCTACGAGCAGTACTTC. Amino acid sequence: CASSLAGGRSSYEQYF.